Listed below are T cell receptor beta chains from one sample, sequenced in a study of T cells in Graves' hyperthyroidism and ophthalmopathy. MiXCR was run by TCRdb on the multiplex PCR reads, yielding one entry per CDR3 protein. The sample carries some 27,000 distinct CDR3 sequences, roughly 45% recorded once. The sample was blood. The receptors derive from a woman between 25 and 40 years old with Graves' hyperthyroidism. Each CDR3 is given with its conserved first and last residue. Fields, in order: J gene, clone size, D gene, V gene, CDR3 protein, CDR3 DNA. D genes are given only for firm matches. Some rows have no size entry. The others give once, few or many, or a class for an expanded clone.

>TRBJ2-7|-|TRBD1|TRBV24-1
CATRTGQGYTYEQYF
TGTGCCACCAGGACGGGACAGGGGTACACCTACGAGCAGTACTTC
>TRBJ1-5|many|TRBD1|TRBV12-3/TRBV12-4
CASRGQGYSNQPQHF
TGTGCCAGCAGAGGACAGGGCTATAGCAATCAGCCCCAGCATTTT
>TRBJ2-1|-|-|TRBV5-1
CASSSRSSDDHWFF
TGCGCCAGCAGCTCCCGGTCTAGCGACGATCATTGGTTCTTC
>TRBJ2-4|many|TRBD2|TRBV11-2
CASRAGWDLAKNIQYF
TGTGCCAGCAGAGCGGGGTGGGATCTAGCCAAAAACATTCAGTACTTC
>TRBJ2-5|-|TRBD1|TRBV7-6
CASTKNPGQQETQYF
TGTGCCAGCACCAAAAACCCGGGACAGCAAGAGACCCAGTACTTC
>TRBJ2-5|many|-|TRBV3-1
CASSLRGSETQYF
TGTGCCAGCAGCCTCCGGGGCTCAGAGACCCAGTACTTC
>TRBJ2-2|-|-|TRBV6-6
CVSSLQVNTGELFF
TGTGTCAGCAGTCTACAAGTGAACACCGGGGAGCTGTTTTTT
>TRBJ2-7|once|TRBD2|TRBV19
CASSPGTSGNYEQYF
TGTGCCAGTAGTCCAGGGACTAGCGGGAACTACGAGCAGTACTTC
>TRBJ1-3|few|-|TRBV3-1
CASSQAAVGNTIYF
TGTGCCAGCAGCCAAGCGGCCGTAGGAAACACCATATATTTT
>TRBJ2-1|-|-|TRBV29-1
CSVERAGVGEQFF
TGCAGCGTTGAAAGAGCGGGCGTGGGTGAGCAGTTCTTC